The 13 T cell receptor beta chains below come from one sample, sequenced in a study of human T cells and chemical hapten exposure. The sample's time point: healthy volunteer bleed at 2 weeks. Unfractionated whole blood was the source of the extracted total RNA. TCRdb called the RACE reads again in MiXCR, with one record for every CDR3 protein. Of some 93,000 distinct CDR3 sequences in the sample, around 8.8% are singletons; the top ten hold 2.9%. The source material was whole blood. The receptors were gathered from a female donor in good health. Some clones in this sample may be carry-over from other donors' samples.

In its sample, this clonotype was seen many times. The chain recombines TRBV2 with TRBJ1-5; the D is unclear. Trimming stripped 5 bases from V and 2 bases from J, with 7 bases between. Germline CDR1 reads SNHLY; CDR2 reads FYNNEI. This CDR3 comprises 13 residues. The CDR3 nucleotides read TGTGCCAGCAGTCTACTTGGCAATCAGCCCCAGCATTTT. Its protein is CASSLLGNQPQHF.

This clonotype appeared many times. The rearrangement uses TRBV28 and TRBJ2-7; 13 nucleotides align to TRBD2. The CDR3 length is 21 residues. Trimming removed 6 bases from V and 7 bases from J; junction bases left unmatched: 27. Germline loops: CDR1 MDHEN, CDR2 SYDVKM. As DNA, the CDR3 is TGTGCCAGCAGCTCGTTCTGGGGCGACCAGACTAGCGGGAGGCGGGGAGGGGAGCAGTACTTC. It codes for CASSSFWGDQTSGRRGGEQYF.

The chain joins TRBV19 to TRBJ2-1; perhaps TRBD1 as D (5 bases). Germline CDR1 LNHDA, CDR2 SQIVND (reference sequence). This CDR3 has 16 residues. V shed 4 bases and J shed 5 bases, with 18 bases lying between them. DNA of the CDR3: TGTGCCAGTAGTAATACGGCAGGGTTTGGCAACAATGAGCAGTTCTTC. It is translated as CASSNTAGFGNNEQFF.

The chain links TRBV20-1 to TRBJ2-7; the D is unclear. Germline V CDR1 and CDR2: DFQATT, SNEGSKA (reference sequence). Trimming removed 5 bases from V and 0 bases from J, with 17 bases in between. The length of the CDR3 is 15 residues. The DNA for the CDR3 is TGCAGTGCTGACCGGAACAAATTCCCCTCCTACGAGCAGTACTTC. It specifies CSADRNKFPSYEQYF.

This clonotype showed up many times. The rearrangement joins TRBV28 to TRBJ2-1; D might be TRBD2 (5 bases). Germline loops: CDR1 MDHEN, CDR2 SYDVKM. V was shortened by 4 bases and J by 4 bases, with 14 bases between the two germline ends. This CDR3 has 15 residues. The chain's CDR3 is CASSSGLQVYNEQFF. CDR3 in DNA: TGTGCCAGCAGTTCCGGACTCCAGGTTTACAATGAGCAGTTCTTC.

The V gene is TRBV29-1, the J gene TRBJ2-1, with D maybe TRBD1 (11 bases). The V end was cut by 6 bases, the J end by 10 bases, with 34 bases between. Germline V gene sequence: CDR1 SQVTM, CDR2 ANQGSEA. The CDR3 covers 18 residues. The CDR3 bases are TGCAGCGTGGATCCGGGACAGGGGGGAGCGGGAGGGCCTCACGAGCAGTTCTTC. It specifies CSVDPGQGGAGGPHEQFF.

This clonotype came up a few times. The chain combines TRBV5-4 with TRBJ2-2; TRBD2 agrees at 7 bases. Germline assignment: CDR1 SGHNT and CDR2 YYREEE (reference sequence). Trimming cost V 6 bases and J 5 bases; bases outside gene matches: 7. This CDR3 spans 14 amino acids. CDR3 sequence reads: CASKMGLQTGELFF. CDR3 in DNA: TGTGCCAGCAAGATGGGACTACAAACCGGGGAGCTGTTTTTT.

The genes are TRBV14 and TRBJ2-7, with 8 bases identical to TRBD1. This CDR3 is 13 amino acids long. In germline, CDR1 is SGHDN, CDR2 FVKESK. Trimming removed 1 base from V and 6 bases from J; junction bases left unmatched: 2. CDR3 region: CASSQGQGSEQYF. The CDR3 nucleotides read TGTGCCAGCAGCCAAGGACAGGGGAGCGAGCAGTACTTC.

V is TRBV19 and J is TRBJ1-2; a possible D gene is TRBD1 (6 bases). V gave up 3 bases and J gave up 0 bases, with 14 bases separating them. CDR1 is LNHDA, CDR2 SQIVND, per germline (reference sequence). This CDR3 spans 16 amino acids. CDR3 sequence reads: CASSMTGLDTNYGYTF. The DNA for the CDR3 is TGTGCCAGTAGTATGACAGGCCTAGATACTAACTATGGCTACACCTTC.

With regard to this clonotype: One base away lies a much larger clone, so this may be a sequencing read error. The rearrangement joins TRBV4-1 to TRBJ2-1; the match to TRBD2 covers 10 bases. This CDR3 is built from 16 residues. The V gene's germline CDR1 is MGHRA and CDR2 YSYEKL. The V and J ends lost 4 bases and 14 bases, in that order; junction bases with no gene match: 17. The CDR3 loop reads CASSRDLGLAERREFF. The CDR3, as DNA: TGCGCCAGCAGCCGAGATTTAGGACTAGCGGAGCGGAGGGAGTTCTTC.

The chain has TRBV29-1 and TRBJ2-3, with D perhaps matching TRBD1 (5 bases). The CDR3 totals 13 residues. CDR1 and CDR2 (germline): SQVTM, ANQGSEA. Between the trimmed V and J ends, which lost 8 bases and 4 bases, there was a span of 16 bases. CDR3 coding DNA: TGCAGCCCTGCCGGCAGGGCCGCAGATACGCAGTATTTT. The encoded protein is CSPAGRAADTQYF.

This chain links TRBV15 with TRBJ1-5; TRBD1 is a possible D gene (5 bases). This CDR3 comprises 16 residues. V was shortened by 3 bases and J by 1 base, with 13 bases between the two germline ends. The germline CDR1 and CDR2 sequences are LNHNV and YYDKDF (reference sequence). The CDR3 coding sequence is TGTGCCACCAGCAGGGCGAGGGACCGGAGCAATCAGCCCCAGCATTTT. It encodes CATSRARDRSNQPQHF.

This clonotype appeared a few times. DNA of the CDR3: TGTGCCAGCAGTTATCTCCAAGAGACCCAGTACTTC. Translation: CASSYLQETQYF. J is TRBJ2-5 and V is TRBV28; D unclear. CDR3 length equals 12 residues. In germline, CDR1 is MDHEN, CDR2 SYDVKM. V was pared by 4 bases and J by 1 base, with 4 bases between. Together with reference TRBV28 and TRBJ2-5, the CDR3 gives the full variable domain: DVKVTQSSRYLVKRTGEKVFLECVQDMDHENMFWYRQDPGLGLRLIYFSYDVKMKEKGDIPEGYSVSREKKERFSLILESASTNQTSMYLCASSYLQETQYFGPGTRLLVL.